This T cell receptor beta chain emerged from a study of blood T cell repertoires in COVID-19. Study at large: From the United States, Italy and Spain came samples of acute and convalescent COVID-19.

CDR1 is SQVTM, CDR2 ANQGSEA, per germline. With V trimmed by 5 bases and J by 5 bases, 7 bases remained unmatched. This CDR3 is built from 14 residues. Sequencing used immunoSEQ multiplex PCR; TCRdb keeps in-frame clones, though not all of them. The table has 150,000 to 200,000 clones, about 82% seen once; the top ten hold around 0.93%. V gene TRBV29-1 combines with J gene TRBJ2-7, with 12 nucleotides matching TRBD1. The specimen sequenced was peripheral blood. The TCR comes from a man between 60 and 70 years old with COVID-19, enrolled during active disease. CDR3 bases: TGCAGCGTTATTGAGGGACAGGGGGCCAACGAGCAGTACTTC. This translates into CSVIEGQGANEQYF.